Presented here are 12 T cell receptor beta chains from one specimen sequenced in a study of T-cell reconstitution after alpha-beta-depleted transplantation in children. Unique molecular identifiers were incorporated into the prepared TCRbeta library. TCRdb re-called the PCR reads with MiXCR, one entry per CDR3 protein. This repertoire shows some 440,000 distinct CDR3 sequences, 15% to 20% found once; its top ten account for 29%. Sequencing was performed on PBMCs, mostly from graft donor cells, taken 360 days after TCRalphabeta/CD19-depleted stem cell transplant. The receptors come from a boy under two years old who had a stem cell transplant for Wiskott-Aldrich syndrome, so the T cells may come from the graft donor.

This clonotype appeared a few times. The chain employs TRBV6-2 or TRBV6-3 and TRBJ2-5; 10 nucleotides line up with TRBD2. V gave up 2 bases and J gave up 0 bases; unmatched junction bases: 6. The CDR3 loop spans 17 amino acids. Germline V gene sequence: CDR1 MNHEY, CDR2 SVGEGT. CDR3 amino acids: CASSYVLTSGYQETQYF. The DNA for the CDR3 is TGTGCCAGCAGTTACGTGTTGACTAGCGGGTACCAAGAGACCCAGTACTTC.

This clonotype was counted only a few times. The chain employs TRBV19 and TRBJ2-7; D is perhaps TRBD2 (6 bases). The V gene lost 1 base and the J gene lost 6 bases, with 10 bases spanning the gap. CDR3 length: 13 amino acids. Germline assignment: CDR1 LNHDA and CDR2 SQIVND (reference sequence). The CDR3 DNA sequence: TGTGCCAGTAGTATAGGGCGGGAAGGCGAGCAGTACTTC. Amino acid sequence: CASSIGREGEQYF.

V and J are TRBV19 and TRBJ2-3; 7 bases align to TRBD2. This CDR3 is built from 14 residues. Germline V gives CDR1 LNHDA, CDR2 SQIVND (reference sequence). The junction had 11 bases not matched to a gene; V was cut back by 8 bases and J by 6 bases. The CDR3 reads CASAVSSGHDTQYF. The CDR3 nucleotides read TGTGCCAGTGCCGTGAGTAGCGGGCACGATACGCAGTATTTT. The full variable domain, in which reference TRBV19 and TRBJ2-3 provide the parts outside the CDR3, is DGGITQSPKYLFRKEGQNVTLSCEQNLNHDAMYWYRQDPGQGLRLIYYSQIVNDFQKGDIAEGYSVSREKKESFPLTVTSAQKNPTAFYLCASAVSSGHDTQYFGPGTRLTVL.

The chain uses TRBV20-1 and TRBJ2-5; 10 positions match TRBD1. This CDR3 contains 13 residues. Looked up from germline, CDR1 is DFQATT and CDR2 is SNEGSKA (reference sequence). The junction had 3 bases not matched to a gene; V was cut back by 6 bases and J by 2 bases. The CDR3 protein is CSATGQGQETQYF. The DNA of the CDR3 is TGCAGTGCAACGGGACAGGGGCAAGAGACCCAGTACTTC.

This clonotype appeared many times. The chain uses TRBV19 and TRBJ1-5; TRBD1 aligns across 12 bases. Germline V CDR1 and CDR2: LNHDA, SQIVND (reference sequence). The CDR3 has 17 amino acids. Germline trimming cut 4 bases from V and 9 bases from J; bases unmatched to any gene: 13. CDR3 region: CASSTGFGTGGTTPQHF. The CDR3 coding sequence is TGTGCCAGTAGTACTGGATTCGGGACAGGGGGCACGACGCCCCAGCATTTT.

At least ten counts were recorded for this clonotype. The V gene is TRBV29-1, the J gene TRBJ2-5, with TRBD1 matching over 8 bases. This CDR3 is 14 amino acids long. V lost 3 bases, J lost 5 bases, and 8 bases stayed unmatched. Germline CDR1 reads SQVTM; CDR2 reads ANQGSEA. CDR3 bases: TGCAGCGTTGATTTAAGGACAGGGAGCGAGACCCAGTACTTC. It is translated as CSVDLRTGSETQYF.

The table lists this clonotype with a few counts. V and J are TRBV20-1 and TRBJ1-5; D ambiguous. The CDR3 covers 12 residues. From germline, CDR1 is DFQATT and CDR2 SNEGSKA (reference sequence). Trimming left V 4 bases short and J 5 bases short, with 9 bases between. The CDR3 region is CSATGGDQPQHF. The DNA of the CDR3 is TGCAGTGCTACGGGCGGAGATCAGCCCCAGCATTTT.

The CDR3 is CAISARPSNQPQHF. The CDR3 bases are TGTGCCATCAGTGCCAGGCCTAGCAATCAGCCCCAGCATTTT. The chain employs TRBV10-3 and TRBJ1-5, with D unclear. CDR1 is ENHRY and CDR2 is SYGVKD in the germline V gene. The V gene lost 4 bases and the J gene lost 0 bases, with 7 bases spanning the gap. The CDR3 covers 14 residues.

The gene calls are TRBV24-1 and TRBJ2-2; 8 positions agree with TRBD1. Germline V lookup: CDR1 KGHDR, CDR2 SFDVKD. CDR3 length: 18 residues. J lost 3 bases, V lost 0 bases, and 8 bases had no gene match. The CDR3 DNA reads TGTGCCACCAGTGATTTGCCGCTGACAGGGGACCACACCGGGGAGCTGTTTTTT. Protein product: CATSDLPLTGDHTGELFF.

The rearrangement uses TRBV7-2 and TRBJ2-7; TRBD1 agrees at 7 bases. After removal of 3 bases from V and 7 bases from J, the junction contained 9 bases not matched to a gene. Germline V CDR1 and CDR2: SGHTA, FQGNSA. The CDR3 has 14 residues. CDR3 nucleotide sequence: TGTGCCAGCAGCTTCTGGGACAGTAGAAGGGAGCAGTACTTC. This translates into CASSFWDSRREQYF.

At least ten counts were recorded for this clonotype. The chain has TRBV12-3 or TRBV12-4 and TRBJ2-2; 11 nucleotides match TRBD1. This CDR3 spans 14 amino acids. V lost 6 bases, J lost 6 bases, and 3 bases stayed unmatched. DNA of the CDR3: TGTGCCAGCAGATTGGGACAGGGGGCCGGGGAGCTGTTTTTT. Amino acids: CASRLGQGAGELFF.

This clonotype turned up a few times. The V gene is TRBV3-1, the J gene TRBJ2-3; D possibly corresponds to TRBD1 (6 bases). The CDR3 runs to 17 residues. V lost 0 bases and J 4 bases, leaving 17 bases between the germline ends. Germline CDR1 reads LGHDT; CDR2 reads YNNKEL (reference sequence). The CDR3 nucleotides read TGTGCCAGCAGCCAAGATCGACAGGCGGATGGGGCAGATACGCAGTATTTT. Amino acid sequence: CASSQDRQADGADTQYF.